A single sample gave rise to the 11 T cell receptor beta chains below, sequenced in a study of blood T cells in healthy people across ages. The use of a sample-barcoded 5' primer and a J-beta primer mix characterized a second PCR of roughly 7 to 11 cycles. TCRdb itself ran the 5' RACE reads through MiXCR, one entry per CDR3 protein. The table shows hundreds of thousands of distinct CDR3 sequences, with about 34% occurring only once. The source material was blood. These TCRs come from a woman aged 80 or older in good health.

This clonotype was observed many times. This chain joins TRBV20-1 and TRBJ2-7; unclear D gene. This CDR3 region has 15 residues. Germline V gene data show CDR1 as DFQATT and CDR2 as SNEGSKA (reference sequence). Trimming removed 7 bases at V and 1 base at J, with 20 bases between. CDR3 loop: CSVPLRRFSSYEQYF. CDR3 sequence (DNA): TGCAGTGTCCCACTCCGCAGGTTTTCTTCCTACGAGCAGTACTTC.

The genes are TRBV10-3 and TRBJ2-3, with TRBD2 matching 9 bases. This CDR3 contains 15 residues. CDR1 and CDR2 from the germline V gene are ENHRY and SYGVKD. J lost 3 bases, V lost 10 bases, and 11 bases had no gene match. CDR3 sequence reads: CATGSAGGGTDTQYF. CDR3 DNA sequence: TGTGCCACCGGATCCGCGGGAGGGGGTACAGATACGCAGTATTTT.

V gene TRBV5-1 combines with J gene TRBJ2-5; TRBD1 aligns across 9 bases. The end of the DNA aligns better with TRBJ2-7, so the J call may be wrong. CDR3 length: 14 amino acids. Germline lookup yields CDR1 SGHRS and CDR2 YFSETQ. As DNA, the CDR3 is TGCGCCAGCACCGCCGGGACAGGGAGGAACGAGCAGTACTTC. It specifies CASTAGTGRNEQYF.

This clonotype came up many times. The V and J genes are TRBV15 and TRBJ2-6; maybe TRBD2 (5 bases). CDR3 length: 18 residues. The V gene lost 0 bases and the J gene lost 0 bases, with 12 bases spanning the gap. Germline V CDR1 and CDR2: LNHNV, YYDKDF (reference sequence). CDR3 bases: TGTGCCACCAGCAGAGAGGCGGGCAGAACCTCTGGGGCCAACGTCCTGACTTTC. Translated: CATSREAGRTSGANVLTF.

With respect to this clonotype: A much larger clone differs by one base, so this may be a read error. The chain recombines TRBV12-3 or TRBV12-4 with TRBJ2-7; no firm D call. The ends were cut back, 4 bases at V and 0 bases at J, with 10 bases in the middle. The CDR3 is made up of 14 amino acids. The CDR3, as DNA: TGTGCCAGCAGTTGGACCAGGCGCTCCTACGAGCAGTACTTC. This sequence encodes CASSWTRRSYEQYF.

This clonotype was observed at least ten times. V usage is TRBV24-1 and J usage is TRBJ2-1; 7 bases line up with TRBD2. The CDR3 extends over 18 amino acids. The V gene's germline CDR1 is KGHDR and CDR2 SFDVKD. Trimming took 3 bases from V and 0 from J; bases not matched to a gene: 10. In DNA, the CDR3 is TGTGCCACCAGTGATCTCTTGGGAGGGGTTGGCTCCTACAATGAGCAGTTCTTC. It specifies CATSDLLGGVGSYNEQFF.

Comments on this clonotype: This may be a read error: a much more frequent sequence differs by one nucleotide. The chain links TRBV5-1 to TRBJ2-2; D assignment may be TRBD1 or TRBD2 (6 bases each). The CDR3 has 15 amino acids. Per germline, CDR1 SGHRS and CDR2 YFSETQ. The V end was cut by 3 bases, the J end by 2 bases, with 11 bases between. This CDR3 is CASSWDGGNTGELFF. CDR3 bases: TGCGCCAGCAGCTGGGACGGGGGCAACACCGGGGAGCTGTTTTTT.

V gene TRBV27 combines with J gene TRBJ2-4, with a tentative D call TRBD2 (5 bases). Near its end, the DNA agrees better with TRBJ2-7, so the J call may be wrong. The CDR3 is 14 residues long. The germline V gene has CDR1 MNHEY and CDR2 SMNVEV (reference sequence). CDR3 loop: CASSLSPGNYEQYF. In DNA form, the CDR3 reads TGTGCCAGCAGTTTATCTCCGGGAAACTACGAGCAGTACTTC.

This clonotype was seen only a few times. V and J are TRBV7-3 and TRBJ1-1, with D possibly matching TRBD1 (6 bases). The CDR3 covers 13 residues. The V gene's germline CDR1 is SGHTA and CDR2 FQGTGA. V lost 2 bases and J 5 bases, leaving 9 bases between the germline ends. CDR3 region: CASSLDRRTEAFF. CDR3 nucleotide sequence: TGTGCCAGCAGCTTAGACAGGAGGACTGAAGCTTTCTTT.

This clonotype was observed many times. This chain connects TRBV2 to TRBJ1-2; possible D gene TRBD1, 5 bases. The V gene's germline CDR1 is SNHLY and CDR2 FYNNEI. The CDR3 is 13 amino acids. V lost 1 base to trimming and J lost 8 bases, with 11 bases between them. This chain's CDR3 is CASSEVSQGGYTF. The CDR3 bases are TGTGCCAGCAGTGAAGTTTCCCAGGGAGGCTACACCTTC.

In this sample, this clonotype turned up many times. CDR3 region: CATSDTTVGYTF. CDR3 coding DNA: TGTGCCACCAGTGATACGACAGTCGGCTACACCTTC. This chain connects TRBV24-1 to TRBJ1-2; a possible D gene is TRBD1 (5 bases). The CDR3 length is 12 residues. CDR1 is KGHDR and CDR2 is SFDVKD in the germline V gene. The ends were cut back, 3 bases at V and 8 bases at J, with 9 bases in the middle.